The clone carrying this TCR beta chain is a singleton in its sample. The data originate from a study of blood T cell repertoires in COVID-19. Study in general: The cDNA or gDNA used as material had been derived from T cells, B-cell-depleted T cells, or PBMCs.

Per the original methods: Amplifying reference gene primers gave estimates of nucleated cell counts. Assay: immunoSEQ multiplex PCR; the TCRdb copy retains only in-frame clones and omits some. V, J and clone size reflect that table, while D and trimming were determined from the DNA. This table holds roughly 100,000 clones, 75% to 90% found once. CDR1 is SGHTA and CDR2 is FQGNSA in the germline V gene. The CDR3 contains 18 residues. The junction had 14 bases not matched to a gene; V was cut back by 2 bases and J by 6 bases. This clonotype originated in a man aged 80 or over with acute or convalescent COVID-19. The rearrangement joins TRBV7-2 to TRBJ2-2, with 8 bases that match TRBD2. The sequencing input was peripheral blood. The CDR3, as DNA: TGTGCCAGCAGCTTATCCCCCGTAGCGGGGAGGGTACCCGGGGAGCTGTTTTTT. Amino acids: CASSLSPVAGRVPGELFF.